This TCR beta chain was documented in a study of shared clonotypes between healthy human individuals. This CDR3 contains 16 residues. V was pared by 6 bases and J by 2 bases, with 10 bases of the junction left unmatched. Germline lookup yields CDR1 SGHVS and CDR2 FNYEAQ. Profiling relied on immunoSEQ multiplex PCR, and the TCRdb table lists in-frame clones only, not all of them. The sample has approximately 2.3 million clones, approximately 93% seen once. The chain employs TRBV7-6 and TRBJ1-5; 7 positions match TRBD1. The sequence was obtained from a man aged 18 to 30 in good health. Some clones in this sample may be carry-over from other donors' samples. The sequenced sample consisted of naive CD4+ T cells from PBMCs. Stated subset: CD45RA+ positively selected. CDR3 in amino acids: CASSHGDRGRNQPQHF. CDR3 DNA: TGTGCCAGCAGTCACGGGGACAGAGGGCGCAATCAGCCCCAGCATTTT.